This T cell receptor (beta chain) was captured in a study of CD8 T cells in ankylosing spondylitis. Quantitative 5'-RACE with molecular barcodes was used to make the TCR beta libraries. One entry per CDR3 protein results from TCRdb running MiXCR on the 5' RACE reads. The table has about 750,000 distinct CDR3 sequences, 15% to 20% seen once. Study-level points and caveats: Reportedly, significant enrichment of disease-linked clones occurred in matched ankylosing spondylitis synovial fluid. Blood from ankylosing spondylitis patients appeared to carry a characteristic eight-variant TCR beta motif. CD8+ cells made up the disease-linked clones, which were relatively rare in peripheral blood.

The V end lost 3 bases, the J end lost 11 bases, and 11 bases lay between the germline ends. This CDR3 region has 11 residues. This clonotype appeared a few times. As yet, its antigen is unknown. Sequencing was done on a sample of blood, either unsorted or a sorted T cell fraction (not recorded which). The gene calls are TRBV12-3 or TRBV12-4 and TRBJ2-7; D call uncertain. The TCR comes from a male donor with ankylosing spondylitis. The CDR3: CASSFSEYEYF. Here the CDR3 DNA reads TGTGCCAGCAGTTTCTCTGAGTACGAGTACTTC.